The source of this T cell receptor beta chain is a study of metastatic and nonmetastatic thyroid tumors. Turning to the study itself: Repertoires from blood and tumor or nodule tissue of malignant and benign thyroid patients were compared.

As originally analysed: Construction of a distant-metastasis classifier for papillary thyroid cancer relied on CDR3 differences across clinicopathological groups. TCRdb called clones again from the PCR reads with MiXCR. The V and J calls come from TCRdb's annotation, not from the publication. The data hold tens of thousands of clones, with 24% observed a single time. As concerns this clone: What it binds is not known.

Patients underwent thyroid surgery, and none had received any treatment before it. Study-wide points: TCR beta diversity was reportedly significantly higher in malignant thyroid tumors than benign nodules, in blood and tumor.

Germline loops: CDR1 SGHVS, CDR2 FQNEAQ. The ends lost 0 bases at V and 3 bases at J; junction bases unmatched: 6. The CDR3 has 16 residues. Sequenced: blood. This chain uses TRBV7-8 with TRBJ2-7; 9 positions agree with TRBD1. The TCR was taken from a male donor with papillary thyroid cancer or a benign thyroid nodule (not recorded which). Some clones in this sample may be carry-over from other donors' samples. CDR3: CASSLAGWTGVYEQYF. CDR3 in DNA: TGTGCCAGCAGCTTAGCGGGGTGGACAGGGGTCTACGAGCAGTACTTC.